The rows below give T cell receptor beta chains drawn from one sample of a study of PD-1 blockade in classical Hodgkin lymphoma. Profiled with immunoSEQ multiplex PCR; TCRdb holds only in-frame clones, not every one. The table records just under 65,000 clones, about 92% of them present only once. Here the sequenced sample was peripheral blood mononuclear cells (PBMCs), taken before the fourth cycle of nivolumab. The receptors were gathered from a human donor with classical Hodgkin lymphoma. The CDR3 runs from the conserved cysteine through the conserved F or W. Each record gives: D gene, V gene, clone size, J gene, CDR3 DNA, CDR3 protein. The D gene is left open where the match is weak. Clone size is shown for a subset of rows, as once, few, many or a class of expanded clone.

>TRBD2|TRBV28|-|TRBJ2-7
TGTGCCAGCAGCCCGGGGGGGCCCTACGAGCAGTACTTC
CASSPGGPYEQYF
>-|TRBV6-6|-|TRBJ2-1
TGTGCCAGCAGTTACTCTGGGGGAGTCGGAAATGAGCAGTTCTTC
CASSYSGGVGNEQFF
>-|TRBV2|-|TRBJ2-7
TGTGCCAGCAGTGACCTTGGATTGAACGAGCAGTACTTC
CASSDLGLNEQYF
>-|TRBV5-6|-|TRBJ2-7
TGTGCCAGCAGCACCCCCGGTGTCAGGGGGGCCTACGAGCAGTACTTC
CASSTPGVRGAYEQYF
>-|TRBV28|-|TRBJ1-4
TGTGCCAGCACCAGGCTCTCTAATGAAAAACTGTTTTTT
CASTRLSNEKLFF
>TRBD2|TRBV7-2|once|TRBJ2-3
TGTGCCAGCAGCTCGGGACTAGCGGGGAGAGCAGATACGCAGTATTTT
CASSSGLAGRADTQYF
>-|TRBV5-6|-|TRBJ2-7
TGTGCCAGCAGCCCTCGGAGGCAGGGGAACTACGAGCAGTACTTC
CASSPRRQGNYEQYF
>-|TRBV19|once|TRBJ1-3
TGTGCCAGTAGTACCTCGACCCAGGGGATCTCTGGAAACACCATATATTTT
CASSTSTQGISGNTIYF
>-|TRBV25-1|-|TRBJ2-1
TGTGCCAGCAGCCGGGGGCTAGCGGAGCAGTTCTTC
CASSRGLAEQFF
>TRBD1|TRBV19|-|TRBJ2-7
TGTGCCAGTAGTTCCGACAGGGTTTCCGAGCAGTACTTC
CASSSDRVSEQYF
>TRBD2|TRBV14|few|TRBJ2-1
TGTGCCAGCAGCCAAGATCTTGGACTAGGGGACAATGAGCAGTTCTTC
CASSQDLGLGDNEQFF
>-|TRBV6-5|-|TRBJ1-5
TGTGCCAGCAGTTACTCTACAGGAGATCAGCCCCAGCATTTT
CASSYSTGDQPQHF
>TRBD2|TRBV5-6|-|TRBJ2-3
TGTGCCAGCAGCTCAGCGGGGACTACAGATACGCAGTATTTT
CASSSAGTTDTQYF
>TRBD1|TRBV19|-|TRBJ1-4
TGTGCCAGTAGTTCCCGGGACAGGGGGATCGGGGTAGATGAAAAACTGTTTTTT
CASSSRDRGIGVDEKLFF
>-|TRBV5-6|-|TRBJ1-5
TGTGCCAGCATCACCCTCGACTTTAGCAATCAGCCCCAGCATTTT
CASITLDFSNQPQHF
>TRBD2|TRBV7-2|-|TRBJ2-7
TGTGCCAGCAGCGTGACAATAAGCGGGGGGCGGTACGAGCAGTACTTC
CASSVTISGGRYEQYF
>-|TRBV7-6|once|TRBJ2-2
TGTGCCAGCAGCCTACCCTTCAGCCCTGTTGTTACCGGGGAGCTGTTTTTT
CASSLPFSPVVTGELFF
>-|TRBV21-1|-|TRBJ1-1
TGTGCCAGCAGCCTGGACAGCGAAGCTTTCTTT
CASSLDSEAFF
>TRBD2|TRBV19|-|TRBJ2-3
TGTGCCAGTACGGGACTAGCGGGGGGGCAAGATACGCAGTATTTT
CASTGLAGGQDTQYF
>-|TRBV20-1|-|TRBJ2-5
TGCAGTGCTATAGTATTTGAGACCCAGTACTTC
CSAIVFETQYF
>-|TRBV6-6|-|TRBJ2-3
TGTGCCAGCAATCGGGGCGTAGCAGATTTAGATACGCAGTATTTT
CASNRGVADLDTQYF